These T cell receptor beta chains were read from a single sample in a study of response to subunit inactivated influenza vaccine. Each CDR3 protein is one row after TCRdb ran MiXCR on the RT-PCR reads. The top ten hold 6% to 8% of the sample, which has around 760,000 distinct CDR3 sequences, approximately 15% seen once. The source material was PBMCs from blood, sampled around 15 days before vaccination. Receptor source: a man aged 50 to 60 who received an inactivated influenza vaccine. Both conserved end residues are trimmed from each CDR3. Each record gives: J gene, V gene, CDR3 protein.

J gene: TRBJ2-2
V gene: TRBV2
CDR3 protein: ASSPRTGGGGELF

J gene: TRBJ1-2
V gene: TRBV7-9
CDR3 protein: ASSPDRGRGDYT

J gene: TRBJ2-2
V gene: TRBV10-1
CDR3 protein: ASSDYGTDATGELF

J gene: TRBJ2-7
V gene: TRBV2
CDR3 protein: ASGQEQY

J gene: TRBJ1-2
V gene: TRBV9
CDR3 protein: ASSMDSYNGYT

J gene: TRBJ2-3
V gene: TRBV12-3/TRBV12-4
CDR3 protein: ASSSKPGQSTDTQY

J gene: TRBJ1-1
V gene: TRBV7-8
CDR3 protein: ASSSGPLAYAF

J gene: TRBJ2-7
V gene: TRBV6-1
CDR3 protein: ASSAEVGLSSEQY

J gene: TRBJ2-7
V gene: TRBV7-8
CDR3 protein: ASSPDRPYEQY

J gene: TRBJ2-7
V gene: TRBV5-6
CDR3 protein: ASTQGFGYEQY

J gene: TRBJ2-3
V gene: TRBV2
CDR3 protein: ASRGRWSTDTQY

J gene: TRBJ2-1
V gene: TRBV12-3/TRBV12-4
CDR3 protein: ASRGGLGEQF

J gene: TRBJ1-2
V gene: TRBV11-2
CDR3 protein: ASSLDRGGFDGYT

J gene: TRBJ1-1
V gene: TRBV7-2
CDR3 protein: ASSLAGALEAF

J gene: TRBJ1-6
V gene: TRBV7-9
CDR3 protein: ASSLGHYNSPLH

J gene: TRBJ2-1
V gene: TRBV29-1
CDR3 protein: SASGTGGSNEQF

J gene: TRBJ2-5
V gene: TRBV7-8
CDR3 protein: ASSLGRTGYQETQY

J gene: TRBJ2-3
V gene: TRBV6-2/TRBV6-3
CDR3 protein: ASSNYRDSTPDTQY

J gene: TRBJ1-6
V gene: TRBV12-3/TRBV12-4
CDR3 protein: ASRAGTDNSPLH

J gene: TRBJ2-1
V gene: TRBV29-1
CDR3 protein: SVGSGRRNEQF

J gene: TRBJ2-1
V gene: TRBV20-1
CDR3 protein: SPSSWGVSYNEQF

J gene: TRBJ2-5
V gene: TRBV20-1
CDR3 protein: SARVPGGKRTQY

J gene: TRBJ2-2
V gene: TRBV10-3
CDR3 protein: ASQGKQSGELF

J gene: TRBJ2-7
V gene: TRBV10-3
CDR3 protein: AATSGQQTYEQY

J gene: TRBJ2-7
V gene: TRBV4-2
CDR3 protein: ASSQREADYEQY

J gene: TRBJ2-2
V gene: TRBV20-1
CDR3 protein: SARGLQGVNGELF

J gene: TRBJ2-1
V gene: TRBV15
CDR3 protein: ATSGPDRGSGLAGGNEQF

J gene: TRBJ2-5
V gene: TRBV11-2
CDR3 protein: ASSPFLGLAGEETQY

J gene: TRBJ1-4
V gene: TRBV5-5
CDR3 protein: ASSLGTSGATNEKLF

J gene: TRBJ1-1
V gene: TRBV12-3/TRBV12-4
CDR3 protein: ASSFSAGTEAF

J gene: TRBJ2-1
V gene: TRBV9
CDR3 protein: ASSVGASGGNEQF

J gene: TRBJ2-1
V gene: TRBV12-3/TRBV12-4
CDR3 protein: ASRSSGTRTYNEQF

J gene: TRBJ1-5
V gene: TRBV7-9
CDR3 protein: ASSLGTGPQH

J gene: TRBJ2-1
V gene: TRBV4-1
CDR3 protein: ASSLPTGGFYNEQF

J gene: TRBJ2-5
V gene: TRBV7-2
CDR3 protein: ASSLLGGQGFETQY

J gene: TRBJ2-7
V gene: TRBV6-2/TRBV6-3
CDR3 protein: ASTNADEQY

J gene: TRBJ2-7
V gene: TRBV4-3
CDR3 protein: ASSQDISGVVYEQY

J gene: TRBJ1-1
V gene: TRBV11-3
CDR3 protein: ASSSSIGNTEAF

J gene: TRBJ1-1
V gene: TRBV29-1
CDR3 protein: SVGVGGQTEAF

J gene: TRBJ1-6
V gene: TRBV7-2
CDR3 protein: ASSSGQYNSPLH

J gene: TRBJ2-3
V gene: TRBV6-5
CDR3 protein: ASSYSTGGAGDTQY

J gene: TRBJ2-7
V gene: TRBV12-3/TRBV12-4
CDR3 protein: ASSSVAGGSLRYEQY

J gene: TRBJ2-1
V gene: TRBV19
CDR3 protein: ASIPGQGYNEQF

J gene: TRBJ1-2
V gene: TRBV12-3/TRBV12-4
CDR3 protein: ASSSRQGEWGYT

J gene: TRBJ1-2
V gene: TRBV4-3
CDR3 protein: ASSQDSRTRVYGYT

J gene: TRBJ1-3
V gene: TRBV4-3
CDR3 protein: ASSSEVYSGNTIY

J gene: TRBJ2-7
V gene: TRBV7-2
CDR3 protein: ASSFLQGGYEQY

J gene: TRBJ1-5
V gene: TRBV12-3/TRBV12-4
CDR3 protein: ASSLAHRPNQPQH

J gene: TRBJ2-1
V gene: TRBV7-2
CDR3 protein: ASSRTGQGTYNEQF

J gene: TRBJ2-7
V gene: TRBV7-2
CDR3 protein: ASSFGGAPTYEQY

J gene: TRBJ1-1
V gene: TRBV20-1
CDR3 protein: SASWGIFYF

J gene: TRBJ2-1
V gene: TRBV6-1
CDR3 protein: ASRPGSGVADNEQF

J gene: TRBJ2-2
V gene: TRBV5-1
CDR3 protein: ASSSEGSPGELF

J gene: TRBJ2-2
V gene: TRBV20-1
CDR3 protein: SAPTYTGELF

J gene: TRBJ2-6
V gene: TRBV5-1
CDR3 protein: ASSSGQGALGANVLT

J gene: TRBJ2-1
V gene: TRBV2
CDR3 protein: ASSGGSGSFNEQF

J gene: TRBJ1-6
V gene: TRBV28
CDR3 protein: ASSLMGQGDSPLH

J gene: TRBJ2-7
V gene: TRBV7-2
CDR3 protein: ASGGRTLATDEQY